This TCR beta chain was obtained from a study of T cells in Graves' hyperthyroidism and ophthalmopathy. The wider study: Initial diagnosis, before any treatment, was when peripheral blood was collected.

Only a few counts were recorded for this clonotype. Inclusion characteristics of ophthalmopathy patients comprised a Clinical Activity Score of at least 3, a NOSPECS grade of at least 4, and duration under 3 months. Clinicians diagnosed patients from clinical symptoms, serum thyroxine and TRAb, thyroid ultrasound and orbital computed tomography. Amplified regions were TCR beta CDR3 sequences from RNA transcripts. HTBI primers were the set used in a first-round RT-PCR of the TCR CDR3. TCRdb processed the multiplex PCR reads anew with MiXCR; each CDR3 protein has one entry. Altogether about 480,000 distinct CDR3 sequences are present, 20% to 25% being singletons, with the ten largest covering 45% to 50%. This receptor was obtained from a woman between 65 and 79 years old with Graves' ophthalmopathy. The sequenced sample was blood.

The CDR3 nucleotides are TGTGCCAGCAGTACCGACAGGGCCGCTGAAGCTTTCTTT. The encoded protein is CASSTDRAAEAFF. The chain is built from TRBV7-2 and TRBJ1-1; 7 bases are a match to TRBD1. Germline V CDR1 and CDR2: SGHTA, FQGNSA. The V gene end was trimmed by 6 bases and the J gene end by 6 bases; junction bases not matched to a gene: 7. This CDR3 region has 13 residues.